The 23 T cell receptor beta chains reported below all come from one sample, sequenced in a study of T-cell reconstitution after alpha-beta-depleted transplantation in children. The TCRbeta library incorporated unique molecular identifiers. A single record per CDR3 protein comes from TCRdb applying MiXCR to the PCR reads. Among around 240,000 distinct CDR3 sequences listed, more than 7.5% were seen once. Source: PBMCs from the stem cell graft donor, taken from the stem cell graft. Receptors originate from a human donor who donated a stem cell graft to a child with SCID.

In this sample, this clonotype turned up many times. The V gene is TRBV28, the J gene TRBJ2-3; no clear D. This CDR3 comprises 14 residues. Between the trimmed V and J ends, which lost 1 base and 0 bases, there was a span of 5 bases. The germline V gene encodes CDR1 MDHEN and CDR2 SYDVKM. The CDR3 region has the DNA TGTGCCAGCAGTTTATCCCAGAGCACAGATACGCAGTATTTT. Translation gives CASSLSQSTDTQYF.

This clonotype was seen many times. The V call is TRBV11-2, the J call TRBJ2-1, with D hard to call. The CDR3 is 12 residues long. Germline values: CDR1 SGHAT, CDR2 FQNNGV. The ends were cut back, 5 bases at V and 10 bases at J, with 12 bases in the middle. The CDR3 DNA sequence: TGTGCCAGCAGCCAGACCCTTTCCGAGCAGTTCTTC. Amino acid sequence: CASSQTLSEQFF.

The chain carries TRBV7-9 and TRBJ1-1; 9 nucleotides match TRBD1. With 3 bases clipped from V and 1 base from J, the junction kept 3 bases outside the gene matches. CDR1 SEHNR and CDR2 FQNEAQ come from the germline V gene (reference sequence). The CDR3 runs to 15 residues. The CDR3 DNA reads TGTGCCAGCAGCTTTTTGACAGGGGGGAACACTGAAGCTTTCTTT. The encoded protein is CASSFLTGGNTEAFF.

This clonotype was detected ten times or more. The CDR3 bases are TGTGCCAGTAGATTTCAGGGGGACAGTCTCAATGAGCAGTTCTTC. Protein product: CASRFQGDSLNEQFF. This chain connects TRBV19 to TRBJ2-1, with 7 bases aligning to TRBD1. The CDR3 spans 15 residues. The junction had 11 bases not matched to a gene; V was cut back by 6 bases and J by 6 bases. The V gene's germline CDR1 is LNHDA and CDR2 SQIVND (reference sequence).

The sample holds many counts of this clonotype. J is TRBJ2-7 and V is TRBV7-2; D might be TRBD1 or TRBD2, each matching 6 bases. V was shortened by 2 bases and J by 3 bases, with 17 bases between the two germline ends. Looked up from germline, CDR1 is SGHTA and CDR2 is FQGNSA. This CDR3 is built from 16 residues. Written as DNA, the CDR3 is TGTGCCAGCAGCTTACTGCGGTGGGGGGCACACTACGAGCAGTACTTC. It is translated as CASSLLRWGAHYEQYF. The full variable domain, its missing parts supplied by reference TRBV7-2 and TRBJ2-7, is GAGVSQSPSNKVTEKGKDVELRCDPISGHTALYWYRQSLGQGLEFLIYFQGNSAPDKSGLPSDRFSAERTGGSVSTLTIQRTQQEDSAVYLCASSLLRWGAHYEQYFGPGTRLTVT.

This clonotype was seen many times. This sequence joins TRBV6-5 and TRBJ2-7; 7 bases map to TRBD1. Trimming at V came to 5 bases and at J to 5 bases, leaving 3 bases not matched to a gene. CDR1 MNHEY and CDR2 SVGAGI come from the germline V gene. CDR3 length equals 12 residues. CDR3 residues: CASSTGADEQYF. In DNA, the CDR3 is TGTGCCAGCAGTACAGGGGCCGACGAGCAGTACTTC.

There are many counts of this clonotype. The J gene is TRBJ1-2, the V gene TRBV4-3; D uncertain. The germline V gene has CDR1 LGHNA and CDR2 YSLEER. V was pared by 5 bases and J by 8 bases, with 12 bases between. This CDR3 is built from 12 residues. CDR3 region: CASSNFGWGYTF. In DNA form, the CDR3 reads TGCGCCAGCAGCAACTTCGGATGGGGCTACACCTTC.

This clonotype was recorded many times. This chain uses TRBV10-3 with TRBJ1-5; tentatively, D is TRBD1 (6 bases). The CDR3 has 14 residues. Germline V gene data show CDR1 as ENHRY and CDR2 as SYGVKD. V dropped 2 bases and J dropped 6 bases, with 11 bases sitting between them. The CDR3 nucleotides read TGTGCCATCAGTGAGGGGGGGCGAGGTCAGCCCCAGCATTTT. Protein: CAISEGGRGQPQHF.

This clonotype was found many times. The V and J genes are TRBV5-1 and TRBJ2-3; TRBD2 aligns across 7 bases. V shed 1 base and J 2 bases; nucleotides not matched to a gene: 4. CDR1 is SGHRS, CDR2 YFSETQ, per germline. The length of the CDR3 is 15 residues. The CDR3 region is CASSLTLAATDTQYF. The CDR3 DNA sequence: TGCGCCAGCAGCTTGACGCTAGCGGCCACAGATACGCAGTATTTT.

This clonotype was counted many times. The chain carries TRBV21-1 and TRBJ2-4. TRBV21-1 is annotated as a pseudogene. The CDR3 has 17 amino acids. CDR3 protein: CASSKDSPDIVGNIQYF. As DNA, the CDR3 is TGTGCCAGCAGCAAAGACAGCCCAGACATAGTGGGGAACATTCAGTACTTC.

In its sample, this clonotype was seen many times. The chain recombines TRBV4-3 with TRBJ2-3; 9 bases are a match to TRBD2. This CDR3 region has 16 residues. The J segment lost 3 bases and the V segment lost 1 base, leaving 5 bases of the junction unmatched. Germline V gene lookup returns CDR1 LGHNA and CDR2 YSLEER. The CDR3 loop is CASSQAAGGPTDTQYF. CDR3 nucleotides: TGCGCCAGCAGCCAAGCTGCGGGGGGGCCGACAGATACGCAGTATTTT.

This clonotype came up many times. CDR3 coding DNA: TGCAGTGCTACTAGCGGGACCTACAATGAGCAGTTCTTC. The encoded protein is CSATSGTYNEQFF. V usage is TRBV20-1 and J usage is TRBJ2-1; 9 bases map to TRBD2. V was clipped by 4 bases and J by 2 bases; unmatched bases: 0. Germline assignment: CDR1 DFQATT and CDR2 SNEGSKA (reference sequence). This CDR3 is 13 amino acids long.

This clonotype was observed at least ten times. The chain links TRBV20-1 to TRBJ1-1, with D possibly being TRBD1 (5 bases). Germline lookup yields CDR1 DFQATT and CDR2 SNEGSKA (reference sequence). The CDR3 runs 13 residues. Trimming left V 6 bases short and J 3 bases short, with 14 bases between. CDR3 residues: CSAGGRADTEAFF. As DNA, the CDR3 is TGCAGTGCGGGCGGCAGGGCTGACACTGAAGCTTTCTTT.

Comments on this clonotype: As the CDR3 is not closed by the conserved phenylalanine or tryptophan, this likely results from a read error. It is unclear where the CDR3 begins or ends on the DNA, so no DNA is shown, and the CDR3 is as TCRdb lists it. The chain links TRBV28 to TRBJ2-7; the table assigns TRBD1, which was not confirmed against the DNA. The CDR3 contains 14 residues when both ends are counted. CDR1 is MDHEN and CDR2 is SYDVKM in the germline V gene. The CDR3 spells CASSWTGAAYELYS.

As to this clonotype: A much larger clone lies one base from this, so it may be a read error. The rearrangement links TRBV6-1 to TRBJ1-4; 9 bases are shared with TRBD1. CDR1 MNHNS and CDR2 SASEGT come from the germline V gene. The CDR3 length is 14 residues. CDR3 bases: TGTGGCAGCAGTCAAACAGGGGGCGGTGAAAAACTGTTTTTT. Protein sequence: CGSSQTGGGEKLFF.

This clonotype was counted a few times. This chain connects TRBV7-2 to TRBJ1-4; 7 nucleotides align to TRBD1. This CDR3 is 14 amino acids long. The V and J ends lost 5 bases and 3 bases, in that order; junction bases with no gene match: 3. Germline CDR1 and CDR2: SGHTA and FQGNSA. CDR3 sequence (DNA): TGTGCCAGCAGCCGGGACAGAGCTAATGAAAAACTGTTTTTT. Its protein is CASSRDRANEKLFF. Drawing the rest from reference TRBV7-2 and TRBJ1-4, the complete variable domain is GAGVSQSPSNKVTEKGKDVELRCDPISGHTALYWYRQSLGQGLEFLIYFQGNSAPDKSGLPSDRFSAERTGGSVSTLTIQRTQQEDSAVYLCASSRDRANEKLFFGSGTQLSVL.

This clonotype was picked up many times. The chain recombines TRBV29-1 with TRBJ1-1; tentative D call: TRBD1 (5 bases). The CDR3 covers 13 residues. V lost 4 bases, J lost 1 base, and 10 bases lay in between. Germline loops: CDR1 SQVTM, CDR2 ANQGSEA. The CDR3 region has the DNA TGCAGCGTTGTGGGGGAGAAGAACACTGAAGCTTTCTTT. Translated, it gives CSVVGEKNTEAFF.

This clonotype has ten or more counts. This CDR3 reads CASSFTVRDEQFF. DNA of the CDR3: TGTGCCAGCAGCTTCACCGTTAGGGATGAGCAGTTCTTC. The chain recombines TRBV7-2 with TRBJ2-1; D gene uncertain. Germline V gene sequence: CDR1 SGHTA, CDR2 FQGNSA. Trimming removed 3 bases at V and 8 bases at J, with 11 bases between. This CDR3 comprises 13 residues.

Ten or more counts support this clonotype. CDR3: CASSFVAGKSYEQYF. CDR3 DNA: TGCGCCAGCAGCTTTGTGGCAGGGAAGTCGTACGAGCAGTACTTC. The chain links TRBV5-1 to TRBJ2-7; D might be TRBD1 (5 bases). Trimming stripped 2 bases from V and 4 bases from J, with 16 bases between. Germline loops: CDR1 SGHRS, CDR2 YFSETQ. The CDR3 covers 15 residues.

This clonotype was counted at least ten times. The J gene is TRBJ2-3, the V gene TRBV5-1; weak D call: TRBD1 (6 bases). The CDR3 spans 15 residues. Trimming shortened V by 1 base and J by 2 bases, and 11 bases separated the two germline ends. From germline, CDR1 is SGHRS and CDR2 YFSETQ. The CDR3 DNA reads TGCGCCAGCAGCTTGCAACAGGGCCCCACAGATACGCAGTATTTT. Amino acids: CASSLQQGPTDTQYF.

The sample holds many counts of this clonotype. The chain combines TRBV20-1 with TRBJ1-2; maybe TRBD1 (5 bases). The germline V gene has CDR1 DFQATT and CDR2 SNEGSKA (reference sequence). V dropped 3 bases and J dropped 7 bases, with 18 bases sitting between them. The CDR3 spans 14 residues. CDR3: CSARDTSRMSGYTF. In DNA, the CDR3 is TGCAGTGCTAGGGACACGAGTCGAATGAGTGGCTACACCTTC.

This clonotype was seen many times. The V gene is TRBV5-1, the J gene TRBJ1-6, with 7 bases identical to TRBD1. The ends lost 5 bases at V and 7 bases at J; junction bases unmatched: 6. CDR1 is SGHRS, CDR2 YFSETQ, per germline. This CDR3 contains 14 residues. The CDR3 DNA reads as TGCGCCAGCAGGGGGACAGCGACCAATTCACCCCTCCACTTT. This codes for CASRGTATNSPLHF.

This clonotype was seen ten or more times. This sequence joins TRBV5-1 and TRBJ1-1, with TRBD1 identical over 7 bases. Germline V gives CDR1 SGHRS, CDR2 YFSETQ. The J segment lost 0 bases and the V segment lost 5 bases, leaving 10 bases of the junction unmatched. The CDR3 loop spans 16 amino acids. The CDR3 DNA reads TGCGCCAGCAGTTATACAGGGGCTTCCATGAACACTGAAGCTTTCTTT. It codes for CASSYTGASMNTEAFF.